This T cell receptor (beta chain) was observed in a study of beta chain features in type 1 diabetes. Study at large: Healthy donors resembled patients in age, gender and cell yields. Study-level results: PCR might favor shorter templates, but any such skew would affect patients and controls equally.

The sequenced template was cDNA made from the entire isolated RNA. Naive, central memory and regulatory T cell samples produced a mean of around 4 million reads. The protocol was immunoSEQ multiplex PCR, while the TCRdb copy is restricted to in-frame clones and leaves out a portion. The table has about 410,000 clones, about 15% seen once. Between the trimmed V and J ends, which lost 5 bases and 9 bases, there was a span of 17 bases. Germline V CDR1 and CDR2: SNHLY, FYNNEI. This CDR3 spans 14 amino acids. As regards this clone: The antigen is not known.

Donors underwent one heparinised blood draw, 90 to 150 mL on average. The sample consisted of naive CD4+ T cells from blood. This chain links TRBV2 with TRBJ2-1; TRBD2 might be the D (5 bases). The source of this sequence is a man aged 25 to 45 in good health. CDR3 loop: CASSKSFSGSEQFF. The CDR3 bases are TGTGCCAGCAGTAAGAGTTTTTCGGGGAGTGAGCAGTTCTTC.